These T cell receptor beta chains were read from a single sample in a study of graft-versus-host responses after intestinal transplantation. Using immunoSEQ multiplex PCR, the repertoire was profiled, and TCRdb retains in-frame clones only, with some absent. Of over 100,000 clones detected, around 95% appear once; the ten largest clones hold more than 2.5%. The antigens of these receptors remain unknown. Sequenced here: unstimulated CD8+ T cells sorted from spleen or lymph node cells, sampled before intestinal transplant. These receptors originate from a human donor who received an intestinal transplant. Both conserved end residues are part of each CDR3. A D gene is named only where the DNA matches it firmly. Rows give clone size only sometimes, using once, few, many, or a class for an expanded clone.

>TRBV28|.|.|TRBJ2-1
TGTGCCAGCAGCCATCCAGGGGTTTCCTACAATGAGCAGTTCTTC
CASSHPGVSYNEQFF
>TRBV28|.|TRBD1|TRBJ1-5
TGTGCCAGCGACCGCTCAGGGGGCCCTCAGCCCCAGCATTTT
CASDRSGGPQPQHF
>TRBV19|.|.|TRBJ2-2
TGTGCCAGTAGTATAGATTTCCACGATAACACCGGGGAGCTGTTTTTT
CASSIDFHDNTGELFF
>TRBV28|.|.|TRBJ1-5
TGTGCCAGCAGTTCGGTTCGTCAGCCCCAGCATTTT
CASSSVRQPQHF
>TRBV7-2|few|.|TRBJ2-7
TGTGCCAGCAGCTTAACCTACGAGCAGTACTTC
CASSLTYEQYF
>TRBV9|.|.|TRBJ2-3
TGTGCCAGCAGCCTTGGGGGCGGGAAGGCAGATACGCAGTATTTT
CASSLGGGKADTQYF
>TRBV29-1|.|.|TRBJ1-1
TGCAGCGTTGAAAGGGTTGAAGCTTTCTTT
CSVERVEAFF
>TRBV7-3|few|TRBD2|TRBJ2-3
TGTGCCAGCAGCTCGAGCGGGGCTAGCACAGATACGCAGTATTTT
CASSSSGASTDTQYF
>TRBV9|.|TRBD2|TRBJ2-6
TGTGCCAGCAGCGTAGATAGAAGGACTAGCGGCTTCTCTGGGGCCAACGTCCTGACTTTC
CASSVDRRTSGFSGANVLTF
>TRBV7-3|once|.|TRBJ2-2
TGTGCCAGCAGCTTACCAGGGCTACCGAACACCGGGGAGCTGTTTTTT
CASSLPGLPNTGELFF